This passage covers 5 T cell receptor beta chains from one sample sequenced in a study of shared clonotypes between healthy human individuals. The repertoire was sequenced with immunoSEQ multiplex PCR; TCRdb's copy has only in-frame clones and lacks some. Of some 700,000 clones detected, 80% to 95% appear once; the ten largest clones hold 30% to 40%. Sequenced: memory CD8+ T cells from PBMCs. Subset denoted: CD45RO+ cells pooled with CCR7-negative TemRA cells. The receptors were sampled from a man between 18 and 35 years old in good health. Some clones in this sample may be carry-over from other donors' samples.

A note on this clone: Sequence at one end of the junction differs from germline and may be a read error. This sequence joins TRBV7-2 and TRBJ2-7, with TRBD2 identical over 9 bases. Germline V gene data show CDR1 as SGHTA and CDR2 as FQGNSA. This CDR3 is built from 14 residues. The CDR3 here is CASSIAGADYEQYF. For the CDR3, the DNA is TGTGCCAGCAGCATAGCGGGAGCAGACTACGAGCAGTACTTC. The entire variable domain, with the rest obtained from reference TRBV7-2 and TRBJ2-7, is as follows: GAGVSQSPSNKVTEKGKDVELRCDPISGHTALYWYRQSLGQGLEFLIYFQGNSAPDKSGLPSDRFSAERTGGSVSTLTIQRTQQEDSAVYLCASSIAGADYEQYFGPGTRLTVT.

The V call is TRBV11-2, the J call TRBJ1-2; the match to TRBD1 covers 9 bases. The junction had 9 bases not matched to a gene; V was cut back by 3 bases and J by 7 bases. Germline values: CDR1 SGHAT, CDR2 FQNNGV. CDR3 length: 15 residues. The DNA of the CDR3 is TGTGCCAGCAGCTTGGGGGGGACAGGGCCCACTGGCTACACCTTC. Residues: CASSLGGTGPTGYTF.

Concerning this clone: Other DNA sequences of this sample code for an identical CDR3. This rearrangement joins TRBV6-1 to TRBJ1-5; TRBD1 aligns across 8 bases. Trimming took 6 bases from V and 2 from J; bases not matched to a gene: 3. Germline CDR1 MNHNS, CDR2 SASEGT. The CDR3 has 14 amino acids. CDR3 sequence: CASRETGGNQPQHF. CDR3 coding DNA: TGTGCCAGCAGAGAGACAGGGGGCAATCAGCCCCAGCATTTT.

The chain links TRBV29-1 to TRBJ2-3, with 14 bases lining up with TRBD2. The CDR3 runs to 14 residues. CDR1 is SQVTM and CDR2 is ANQGSEA in the germline V gene. The ends lost 7 bases at V and 6 bases at J; junction bases unmatched: 6. The CDR3 region is CSEGTSGSLDTQYF. The DNA of the CDR3 is TGCAGCGAGGGGACTAGCGGGAGTTTGGATACGCAGTATTTT.

This clone has ten or more counts. Other nucleotide sequences in the sample specify the same CDR3. V usage is TRBV7-9 and J usage is TRBJ1-5; no firm D call. Germline-derived CDR1 and CDR2 are SEHNR and FQNEAQ (reference sequence). The CDR3 length is 14 residues. Trimming stripped 3 bases from V and 3 bases from J, with 9 bases between. CDR3 DNA sequence: TGTGCCAGCAGCTTGGACGGTTTCAATCAGCCCCAGCATTTT. Protein: CASSLDGFNQPQHF.